The 9 T cell receptor beta chains presented below share a single source sample, sequenced in a study of control samples from healthy donors and cancer patients. TCRdb keeps only in-frame clones here, not all; method: immunoSEQ multiplex PCR. The sample yields about 100,000 clones, approximately 84% seen once. The specimen sequenced was blood. These receptors were collected from a woman aged 50 to 60 in good health.

V is TRBV12-3 or TRBV12-4 and J is TRBJ1-2; D unclear. The V end was cut by 3 bases, the J end by 8 bases, with 4 bases between. This CDR3 is 10 amino acids long. The CDR3: CASSFGGYTF. The CDR3 region has the DNA TGTGCCAGCAGTTTTGGAGGCTACACCTTC.

This clone was detected only once. Other DNA sequences in the same sample also yield this CDR3. The J gene is TRBJ2-1, the V gene TRBV29-1, with 7 bases matching TRBD1. The V gene end was trimmed by 5 bases and the J gene end by 8 bases; junction bases not matched to a gene: 6. This CDR3 has 12 residues. Germline CDR1 SQVTM, CDR2 ANQGSEA. CDR3 region: CSVKTGNHEQFF. In DNA form, the CDR3 reads TGCAGCGTTAAGACAGGGAACCATGAGCAGTTCTTC.

The chain joins TRBV30 to TRBJ2-3, with 7 bases that match TRBD2. The CDR3 is 13 residues long. Germline V gene lookup returns CDR1 GTSNPN and CDR2 SVGIG (reference sequence). The trim removed 5 bases at V and 7 bases at J, leaving 9 bases unmatched. Here the CDR3 reads CAWLGLADNTQYF. The CDR3 coding sequence is TGTGCCTGGCTTGGCCTAGCGGACAATACGCAGTATTTT.

V usage is TRBV10-3 and J usage is TRBJ2-1, with 7 bases aligning to TRBD2. The CDR3 contains 20 residues. V was pared by 0 bases and J by 0 bases, with 14 bases of the junction left unmatched. Germline CDR1 is ENHRY and CDR2 is SYGVKD. The CDR3 region has the DNA TGTGCCATCAGTGAGTCCAAGCGGGGAACTGATTACCTCTCCTACAATGAGCAGTTCTTC. This gives the protein CAISESKRGTDYLSYNEQFF.

The J gene is TRBJ2-3, the V gene TRBV7-3; the D is unclear. V was pared by 0 bases and J by 4 bases, with 11 bases between. CDR1 is SGHTA and CDR2 is FQGTGA in the germline V gene. This CDR3 contains 15 residues. CDR3: CASSLTSFRADTQYF. In DNA, the CDR3 is TGTGCCAGCAGCTTAACGTCCTTTAGGGCAGATACGCAGTATTTT.

V and J are TRBV12-3 or TRBV12-4 and TRBJ2-2; no reliable D call. This CDR3 has 13 residues. Trimming stripped 2 bases from V and 6 bases from J, with 7 bases between. The chain's CDR3 is CASSLSPAGELFF. The CDR3 region has the DNA TGTGCCAGCAGTTTATCCCCAGCCGGGGAGCTGTTTTTT.

The DNA for the CDR3 is TGTGCCAGCAGCCAAGATCGAGGCGGGACGCAGCCCCAGCATTTT. This encodes CASSQDRGGTQPQHF. This chain links TRBV3-1 (or the pseudogene TRBV3-2) with TRBJ1-5, with D maybe TRBD1 (5 bases). Per germline, CDR1 LGHDT and CDR2 YNNKEL (reference sequence). This CDR3 is built from 15 residues. Trimming stripped 0 bases from V and 7 bases from J, with 13 bases between.

This sequence joins TRBV12-3 or TRBV12-4 and TRBJ2-7; D unresolved. V gave up 6 bases and J gave up 4 bases, with 10 bases separating them. The CDR3 runs to 12 residues. CDR3 loop: CASRMLAYEQYV. DNA for the CDR3: TGTGCCAGCAGAATGTTGGCGTACGAGCAGTACGTC.

J is TRBJ2-3 and V is TRBV2; 12 nucleotides match TRBD2. Germline lookup yields CDR1 SNHLY and CDR2 FYNNEI. The CDR3 is 18 amino acids. The V segment lost 7 bases and the J segment 3 bases; nucleotides outside the gene matches: 14. CDR3 coding DNA: TGTGCCAGCACCCCTGGGCCCACTAGCGGGGGGCCGACAGATACGCAGTATTTT. This gives the protein CASTPGPTSGGPTDTQYF.